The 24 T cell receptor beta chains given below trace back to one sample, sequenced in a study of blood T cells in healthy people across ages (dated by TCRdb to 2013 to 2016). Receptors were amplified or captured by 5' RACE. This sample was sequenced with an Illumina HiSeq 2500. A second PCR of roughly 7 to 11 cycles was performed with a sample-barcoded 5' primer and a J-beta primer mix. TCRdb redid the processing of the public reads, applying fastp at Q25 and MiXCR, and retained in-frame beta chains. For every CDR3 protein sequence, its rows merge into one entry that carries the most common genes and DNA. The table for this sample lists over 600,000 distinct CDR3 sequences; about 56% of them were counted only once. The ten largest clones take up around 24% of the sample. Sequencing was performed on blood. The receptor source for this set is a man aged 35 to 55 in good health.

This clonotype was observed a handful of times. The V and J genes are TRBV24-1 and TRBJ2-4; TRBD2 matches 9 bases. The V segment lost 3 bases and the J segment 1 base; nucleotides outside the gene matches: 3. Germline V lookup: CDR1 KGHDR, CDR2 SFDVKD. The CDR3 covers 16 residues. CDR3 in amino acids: CATSDDSGGAKNIQYF. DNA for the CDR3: TGTGCCACCAGTGATGACAGCGGGGGGGCCAAAAACATTCAGTACTTC.

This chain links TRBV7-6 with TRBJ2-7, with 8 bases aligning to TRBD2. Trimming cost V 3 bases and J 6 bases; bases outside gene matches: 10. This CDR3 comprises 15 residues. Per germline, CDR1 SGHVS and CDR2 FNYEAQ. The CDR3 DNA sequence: TGTGCCAGCAGCTTTTCCGGACCTCTAGCGGGCGAGCAGTACTTC. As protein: CASSFSGPLAGEQYF.

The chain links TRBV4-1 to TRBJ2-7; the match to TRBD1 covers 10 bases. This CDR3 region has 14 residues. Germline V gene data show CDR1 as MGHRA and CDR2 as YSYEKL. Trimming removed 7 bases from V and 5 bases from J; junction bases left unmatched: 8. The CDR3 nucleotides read TGCGCCAGCACTCGGACAGGGGGGTTCAACGAGCAGTACTTC. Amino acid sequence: CASTRTGGFNEQYF.

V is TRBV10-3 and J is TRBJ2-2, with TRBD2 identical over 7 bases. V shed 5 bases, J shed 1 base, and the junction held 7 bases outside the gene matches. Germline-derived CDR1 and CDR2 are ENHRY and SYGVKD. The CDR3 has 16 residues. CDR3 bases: TGTGCCATCAGTCCCTCGAGGGAGGGGAACACCGGGGAGCTGTTTTTT. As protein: CAISPSREGNTGELFF.

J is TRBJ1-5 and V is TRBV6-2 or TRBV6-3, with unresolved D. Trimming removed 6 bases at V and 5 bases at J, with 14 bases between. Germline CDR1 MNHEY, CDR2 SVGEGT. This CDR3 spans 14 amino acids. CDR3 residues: CASSLTDGYQPQHF. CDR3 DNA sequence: TGTGCCAGCAGCCTCACGGACGGTTATCAGCCCCAGCATTTT.

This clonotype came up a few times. CDR3 loop: CSVEGLYERGGPDTQYF. In DNA, the CDR3 is TGCAGCGTTGAAGGACTGTACGAGCGGGGGGGCCCGGATACGCAGTATTTT. J is TRBJ2-3 and V is TRBV29-1; 10 positions agree with TRBD2. The V gene's germline CDR1 is SQVTM and CDR2 ANQGSEA. The CDR3 totals 17 residues. Losses at the gene ends were 1 base for V and 6 bases for J; bases not matched to a gene: 13.

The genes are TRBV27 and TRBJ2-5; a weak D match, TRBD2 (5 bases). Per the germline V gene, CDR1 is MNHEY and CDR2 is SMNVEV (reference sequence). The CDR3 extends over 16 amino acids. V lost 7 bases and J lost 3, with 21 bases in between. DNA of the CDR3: TGTGCCAGCAAACTAGACCCTAGTCGGGTAGAAGAGACCCAGTACTTC. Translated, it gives CASKLDPSRVEETQYF.

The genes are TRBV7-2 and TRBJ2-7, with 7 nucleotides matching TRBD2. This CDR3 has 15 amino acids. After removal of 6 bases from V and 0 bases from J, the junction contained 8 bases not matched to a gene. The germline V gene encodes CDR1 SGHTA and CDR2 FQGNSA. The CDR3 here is CASSLADSSSYEQYF. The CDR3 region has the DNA TGTGCCAGCAGTCTAGCGGACTCGAGCTCCTACGAGCAGTACTTC.

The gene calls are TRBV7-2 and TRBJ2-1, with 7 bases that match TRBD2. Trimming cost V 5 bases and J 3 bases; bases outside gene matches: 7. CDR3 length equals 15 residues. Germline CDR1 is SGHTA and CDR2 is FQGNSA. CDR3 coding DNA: TGTGCCAGCAGCCGCGTCGGGACTAACTACAATGAGCAGTTCTTC. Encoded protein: CASSRVGTNYNEQFF.

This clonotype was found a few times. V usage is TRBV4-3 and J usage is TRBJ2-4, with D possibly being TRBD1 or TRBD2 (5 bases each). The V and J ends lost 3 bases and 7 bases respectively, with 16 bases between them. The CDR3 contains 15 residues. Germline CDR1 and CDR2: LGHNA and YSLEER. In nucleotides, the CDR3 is TGCGCCAGCAGCCAGGGGGTGTCAGGGATGAACATTCAGTACTTC. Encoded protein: CASSQGVSGMNIQYF.

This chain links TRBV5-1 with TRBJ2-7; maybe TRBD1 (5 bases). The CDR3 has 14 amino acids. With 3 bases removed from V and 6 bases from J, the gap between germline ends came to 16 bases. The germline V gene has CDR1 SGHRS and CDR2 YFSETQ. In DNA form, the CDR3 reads TGCGCCAGCAGCTGGCGCATCAGGGCTGTCGAGCAGTACTTC. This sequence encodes CASSWRIRAVEQYF.

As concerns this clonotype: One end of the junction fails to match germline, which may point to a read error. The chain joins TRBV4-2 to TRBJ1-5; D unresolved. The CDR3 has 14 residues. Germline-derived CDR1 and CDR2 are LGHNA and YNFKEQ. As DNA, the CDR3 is TGTGCCAGCAGCCCGGGCGTGAGCAGTCAGCCCCAGCATTTT. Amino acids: CASSPGVSSQPQHF.

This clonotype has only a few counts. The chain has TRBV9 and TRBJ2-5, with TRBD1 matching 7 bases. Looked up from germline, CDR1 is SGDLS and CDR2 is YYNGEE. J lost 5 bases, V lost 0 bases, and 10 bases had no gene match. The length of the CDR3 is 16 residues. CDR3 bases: TGTGCCAGCAGCGTAGGTCTAGGGGGCTTGACGGAGACCCAGTACTTC. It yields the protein CASSVGLGGLTETQYF.

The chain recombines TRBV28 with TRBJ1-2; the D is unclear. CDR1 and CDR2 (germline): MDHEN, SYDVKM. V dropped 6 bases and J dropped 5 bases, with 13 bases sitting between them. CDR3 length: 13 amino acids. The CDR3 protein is CASRVRGPYGYTF. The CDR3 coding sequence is TGTGCCAGCAGGGTGCGGGGTCCGTATGGCTACACCTTC.

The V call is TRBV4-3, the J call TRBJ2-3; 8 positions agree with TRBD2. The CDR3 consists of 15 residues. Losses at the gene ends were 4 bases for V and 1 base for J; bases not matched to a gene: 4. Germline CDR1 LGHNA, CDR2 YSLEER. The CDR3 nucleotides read TGCGCCAGCAGCCCTAGCGGGTGGGGCACAGATACGCAGTATTTT. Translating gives CASSPSGWGTDTQYF.

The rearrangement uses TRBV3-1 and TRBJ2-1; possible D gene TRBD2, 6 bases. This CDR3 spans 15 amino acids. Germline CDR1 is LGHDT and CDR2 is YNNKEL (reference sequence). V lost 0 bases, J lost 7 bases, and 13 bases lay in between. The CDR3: CASSQDLGGGNEQFF. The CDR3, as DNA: TGTGCCAGCAGCCAAGATCTCGGGGGTGGAAATGAGCAGTTCTTC.

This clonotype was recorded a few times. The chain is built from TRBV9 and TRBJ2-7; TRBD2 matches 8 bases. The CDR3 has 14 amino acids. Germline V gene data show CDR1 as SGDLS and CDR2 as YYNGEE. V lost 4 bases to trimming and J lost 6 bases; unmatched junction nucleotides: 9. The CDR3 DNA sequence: TGTGCCAGCAGCCCCCGGACTAGCCAGGTCGAGCAGTACTTC. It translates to CASSPRTSQVEQYF.

CDR3 sequence reads: CAIGFTGGFMETQYF. As DNA, the CDR3 is TGTGCCATCGGCTTTACAGGGGGCTTTATGGAGACCCAGTACTTC. The chain employs TRBV10-3 and TRBJ2-5, with 9 nucleotides matching TRBD1. The CDR3 spans 15 residues. Unmatched junction bases numbered 12, after V lost 8 bases and J lost 5 bases. The germline gives CDR1 ENHRY, CDR2 SYGVKD.

The CDR3 reads CASSSLAGGRSGANVLTF. The CDR3 DNA reads as TGTGCCAGCAGCTCCCTTGCCGGGGGGCGTTCTGGGGCCAACGTCCTGACTTTC. V is TRBV11-3 and J is TRBJ2-6, with a weak D call TRBD2 (7 bases). Germline V gives CDR1 SGHNT, CDR2 YENEEA. This CDR3 is 18 amino acids long. Trimming stripped 4 bases from V and 1 base from J, with 17 bases between. Complete variable domain (other parts from reference TRBV11-3 and TRBJ2-6): EAGVVQSPRYKIIEKKQPVAFWCNPISGHNTLYWYLQNLGQGPELLIRYENEEAVDDSQLPKDRFSAERLKGVDSTLKIQPAELGDSAVYLCASSSLAGGRSGANVLTFGAGSRLTVL.

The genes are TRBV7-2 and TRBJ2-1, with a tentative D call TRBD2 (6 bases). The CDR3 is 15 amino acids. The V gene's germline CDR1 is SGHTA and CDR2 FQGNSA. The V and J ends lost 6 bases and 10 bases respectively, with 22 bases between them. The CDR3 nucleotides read TGTGCCAGCAGACCGACTAGAAACATGGGGAAGGAGCAGTTCTTC. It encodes CASRPTRNMGKEQFF.

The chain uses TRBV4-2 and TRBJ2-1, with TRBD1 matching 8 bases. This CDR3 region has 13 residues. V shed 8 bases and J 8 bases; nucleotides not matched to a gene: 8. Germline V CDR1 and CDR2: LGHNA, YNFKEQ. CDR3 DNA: TGTGCCAGCTTCCAAGACAGGGGCGATGAGCAGTTCTTC. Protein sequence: CASFQDRGDEQFF.

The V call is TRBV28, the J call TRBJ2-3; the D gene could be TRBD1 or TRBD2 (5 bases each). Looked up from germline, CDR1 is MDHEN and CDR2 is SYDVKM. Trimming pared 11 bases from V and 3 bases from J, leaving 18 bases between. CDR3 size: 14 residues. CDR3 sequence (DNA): TGTGCCGGCGGCTTAACCGGGACGACAGATACGCAGTATTTT. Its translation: CAGGLTGTTDTQYF.

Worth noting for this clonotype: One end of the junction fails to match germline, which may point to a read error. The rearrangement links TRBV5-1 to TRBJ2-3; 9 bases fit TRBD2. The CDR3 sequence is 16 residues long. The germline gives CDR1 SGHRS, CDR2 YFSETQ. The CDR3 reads CASGLVPSGTTDTQYF. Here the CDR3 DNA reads TGCGCCAGCGGCTTGGTACCTAGCGGGACCACAGATACGCAGTATTTT.

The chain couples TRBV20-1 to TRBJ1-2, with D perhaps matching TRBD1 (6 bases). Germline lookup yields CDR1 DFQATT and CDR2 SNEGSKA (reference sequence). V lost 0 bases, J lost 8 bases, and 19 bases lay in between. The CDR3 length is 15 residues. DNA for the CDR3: TGCAGTGCTAGAGAGGCCCGAGGGGGGTCAGGAGGCTACACCTTC. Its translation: CSAREARGGSGGYTF.